This record looks at one T cell receptor beta chain sequence and its context. These data come from a study of blood T cell repertoires in COVID-19. Overall study: Material from acute and convalescent COVID-19 was sourced from the United States, Italy and Spain.

The CDR3 covers 16 residues. Germline V gene lookup returns CDR1 LNHDA and CDR2 SQIVND (reference sequence). Trimming cost V 5 bases and J 3 bases, with 17 bases left between them. Using immunoSEQ multiplex PCR, the repertoire was profiled, and TCRdb retains in-frame clones only, with some absent. The sample includes about 300,000 clones, approximately 88% of them seen just once. Sequenced: peripheral blood. This TCR was sampled from a woman in her 30s with COVID-19, enrolled during active disease. This chain uses TRBV19 with TRBJ1-5, with a possible D match to TRBD1 (5 bases). The CDR3 loop reads CASSARTRGYNQPQHF. CDR3 DNA: TGTGCCAGTAGTGCCCGGACGCGGGGGTACAATCAGCCCCAGCATTTT.